This passage covers 25 T cell receptor beta chains from one sample sequenced in a study. TCRdb redid the calling of the RT-PCR reads with MiXCR, one entry per CDR3 protein. The sample includes about 680,000 distinct CDR3 sequences, approximately 15% of them seen just once. What was sequenced was memory CD4+ T cells from blood. These receptors all come from a female donor in good health, serving as a healthy control.

This clonotype has ten or more counts. The V and J genes are TRBV6-5 and TRBJ2-1, with 9 positions matching TRBD2. This CDR3 contains 16 residues. With V trimmed by 4 bases and J by 4 bases, 8 bases remained unmatched. From germline, CDR1 is MNHEY and CDR2 SVGAGI. For the CDR3, the DNA is TGTGCCAGCAGTTCTGGTGCGGGAGGGCCTTACAATGAGCAGTTCTTC. Protein product: CASSSGAGGPYNEQFF.

In this sample, this clonotype turned up a few times. The gene calls are TRBV6-2 or TRBV6-3 and TRBJ2-2, with 8 nucleotides matching TRBD2. The germline gives CDR1 MNHEY, CDR2 SVGEGT. The CDR3 totals 17 residues. J was trimmed by 4 bases and V by 8 bases; bases with no gene match: 15. CDR3 amino acids: CASFSAGAGASTGELFF. Here the CDR3 DNA reads TGTGCCAGCTTCTCAGCGGGGGCGGGCGCATCCACCGGGGAGCTGTTTTTT.

The CDR3 nucleotides are TGCGCCAGCAGCTTACGACAGGGATGGGAGCAGTTCTTC. This encodes CASSLRQGWEQFF. The rearrangement links TRBV5-1 to TRBJ2-1, with TRBD1 identical over 7 bases. Germline CDR1 is SGHRS and CDR2 is YFSETQ. The J segment lost 10 bases and the V segment lost 2 bases, leaving 6 bases of the junction unmatched. CDR3 length: 13 amino acids.

The chain joins TRBV16 to TRBJ2-6; 8 positions match TRBD1. Germline V gives CDR1 KGHSY, CDR2 FQNENV. CDR3 size: 17 residues. The junction had 6 bases not matched to a gene; V was cut back by 5 bases and J by 0 bases. CDR3 nucleotides: TGTGCCAGCAGCAAGGGACAGGAAAGCTCTGGGGCCAACGTCCTGACTTTC. Translated: CASSKGQESSGANVLTF.

This clonotype was found a few times. This sequence joins TRBV12-3 or TRBV12-4 and TRBJ1-5; possible D gene TRBD1, 6 bases. The CDR3 sequence is 15 residues long. With 6 bases removed from V and 4 bases from J, the gap between germline ends came to 16 bases. CDR3 amino acids: CASSWTAPGNQPQHF. CDR3 in DNA: TGTGCCAGCAGCTGGACAGCCCCTGGAAATCAGCCCCAGCATTTT.

The chain carries TRBV5-1 and TRBJ1-1, with 7 bases lining up with TRBD1. Germline CDR1 is SGHRS and CDR2 is YFSETQ. This CDR3 comprises 15 residues. The J segment lost 3 bases and the V segment lost 2 bases, leaving 7 bases of the junction unmatched. The CDR3, as DNA: TGCGCCAGCAGCTTACAGGGGAGGATGGACACTGAAGCTTTCTTT. Residues: CASSLQGRMDTEAFF.

The gene calls are TRBV20-1 and TRBJ1-5; a weak D match, TRBD1 (6 bases). Germline V lookup: CDR1 DFQATT, CDR2 SNEGSKA (reference sequence). The CDR3 has 15 amino acids. Trimming took 6 bases from V and 0 from J, leaving 15 bases between them. The CDR3, as DNA: TGCAGTGCGCCCACAGGGTCCTATAGCAATCAGCCCCAGCATTTT. This encodes CSAPTGSYSNQPQHF.

This clonotype was picked up many times. The V and J genes are TRBV4-1 and TRBJ2-7; 11 bases agree with TRBD2. V trimming: 3 bases; J trimming: 5 bases; junction bases outside the gene matches: 6. The CDR3 consists of 15 residues. Germline CDR1 reads MGHRA; CDR2 reads YSYEKL. The CDR3 loop reads CASSHPLAGVNEQYF. The CDR3 DNA reads TGCGCCAGCAGCCACCCACTAGCGGGAGTCAACGAGCAGTACTTC.

This chain uses TRBV28 with TRBJ2-7, with 10 bases aligning to TRBD2. CDR1 and CDR2 (germline): MDHEN, SYDVKM. The V segment lost 1 base and the J segment 5 bases; nucleotides outside the gene matches: 5. CDR3 size: 15 residues. The CDR3 protein is CASSLSLAGAHEQYF. CDR3 nucleotides: TGTGCCAGCAGTTTATCCCTAGCGGGAGCCCACGAGCAGTACTTC.

This clonotype was picked up a small number of times. The rearrangement links TRBV27 to TRBJ2-1; TRBD2 aligns across 7 bases. Germline trimming cut 11 bases from V and 7 bases from J; bases unmatched to any gene: 8. Germline values: CDR1 MNHEY, CDR2 SMNVEV (reference sequence). There are 12 residues in the CDR3. CDR3 DNA sequence: TGTGCCTCAGATGTGGGAGGGAATGAGCAGTTCTTC. Translated: CASDVGGNEQFF.

This clonotype appeared a few times. The chain is built from TRBV7-2 and TRBJ2-3; D unresolved. Per germline, CDR1 SGHTA and CDR2 FQGNSA. The length of the CDR3 is 16 residues. V lost 5 bases and J lost 1, with 16 bases in between. The CDR3 DNA is TGTGCCAGCAGCCCCCCGGGTCCAATCCGCACAGATACGCAGTATTTT. It codes for CASSPPGPIRTDTQYF.

The chain has TRBV7-2 and TRBJ2-5; unclear D gene. Between the trimmed V and J ends, which lost 7 bases and 4 bases, there was a span of 13 bases. This CDR3 is 13 amino acids long. CDR1 and CDR2 from the germline V gene are SGHTA and FQGNSA. The CDR3 DNA reads as TGTGCCAGCAACGGCGATTGGACAGAGACCCAGTACTTC. Translating gives CASNGDWTETQYF.

The genes are TRBV6-2 or TRBV6-3 and TRBJ1-5, with D unclear. CDR1 and CDR2 from the germline V gene are MNHEY and SVGEGT. This CDR3 is built from 14 residues. V was clipped by 2 bases and J by 6 bases, with 11 bases between them. CDR3 protein: CASSYPQTFQPQHF. The CDR3 DNA sequence: TGTGCCAGCAGTTACCCCCAGACATTTCAGCCCCAGCATTTT.

This clonotype was counted at least ten times. CDR3: CASQGATNTGELFF. CDR3 bases: TGTGCCAGCCAGGGGGCTACGAACACCGGGGAGCTGTTTTTT. The chain joins TRBV2 to TRBJ2-2; 8 bases map to TRBD1. The CDR3 has 14 amino acids. Germline V CDR1 and CDR2: SNHLY, FYNNEI. V trimming: 8 bases; J trimming: 0 bases; junction bases outside the gene matches: 2.

The CDR3 region has the DNA TGTGCCAGCACTCAAGGGTCGCAGAGAACTCTCTCCTACGAGCAGTACTTC. This encodes CASTQGSQRTLSYEQYF. This chain connects TRBV28 to TRBJ2-7; D ambiguous. The CDR3 has 17 amino acids. Trimming shortened V by 7 bases and J by 0 bases, and 22 bases separated the two germline ends. Germline loops: CDR1 MDHEN, CDR2 SYDVKM.

This clonotype has at least ten counts. The chain recombines TRBV6-5 with TRBJ1-1; 8 bases are shared with TRBD1. Trimming took 6 bases from V and 9 from J; bases not matched to a gene: 6. The CDR3 has 12 residues. The V gene's germline CDR1 is MNHEY and CDR2 SVGAGI. In DNA, the CDR3 is TGTGCCAGCAGGCGACAGGGGCAAAAAGCTTTCTTT. It yields the protein CASRRQGQKAFF.

This clonotype has more than one count but fewer than ten. The rearrangement joins TRBV6-2 or TRBV6-3 to TRBJ2-4; TRBD1 might be the D (7 bases). Germline values: CDR1 MNHEY, CDR2 SVGEGT. V was cut by 2 bases and J by 9 bases, with 17 bases left in between. CDR3 length: 15 amino acids. CDR3 protein: CASSYAIRQGGIQYF. The DNA of the CDR3 is TGTGCCAGCAGTTACGCTATAAGACAGGGAGGCATTCAGTACTTC.

This clonotype was observed a few times. V and J are TRBV7-9 and TRBJ2-7; 9 bases fit TRBD1. This CDR3 has 16 residues. V lost 4 bases, J lost 3 bases, and 10 bases stayed unmatched. The germline gives CDR1 SEHNR, CDR2 FQNEAQ (reference sequence). The CDR3 DNA reads as TGTGCCAGCAGCTCGCCGGGACAGGGTAGAGGCTACGAGCAGTACTTC. Protein product: CASSSPGQGRGYEQYF. The complete variable domain, with remaining parts taken from reference TRBV7-9 and TRBJ2-7, reads DTGVSQNPRHKITKRGQNVTFRCDPISEHNRLYWYRQTLGQGPEFLTYFQNEAQLEKSRLLSDRFSAERPKGSFSTLEIQRTEQGDSAMYLCASSSPGQGRGYEQYFGPGTRLTVT.

This clonotype was detected only a few times. This chain connects TRBV2 to TRBJ1-2; D not resolved. The germline V gene has CDR1 SNHLY and CDR2 FYNNEI. The CDR3 contains 16 residues. The germline V and J ends were trimmed by 6 bases and 2 bases, with 19 bases remaining between them. Here the CDR3 DNA reads TGTGCCAGCAGCCCCGTATCAATTACGGGCAACTATGGCTACACCTTC. Amino acid sequence: CASSPVSITGNYGYTF.

The chain is built from TRBV7-8 and TRBJ2-2; no clear D gene. Looked up from germline, CDR1 is SGHVS and CDR2 is FQNEAQ. The CDR3 has 16 amino acids. V gave up 4 bases and J gave up 5 bases, with 17 bases separating them. CDR3 coding DNA: TGTGCCAGCAGCTCCCGGAGTAGGACCCTTACCGGGGAGCTGTTTTTT. Residues: CASSSRSRTLTGELFF.

This clonotype was picked up many times. This chain joins TRBV5-1 and TRBJ2-5; TRBD2 might be the D (6 bases). V was cut by 0 bases and J by 4 bases, with 13 bases left in between. The length of the CDR3 is 15 residues. Germline-derived CDR1 and CDR2 are SGHRS and YFSETQ. This CDR3 reads CASSLVASAGETQYF. The CDR3 DNA follows: TGCGCCAGCAGCTTGGTCGCGTCAGCGGGAGAGACCCAGTACTTC.

This clonotype appeared many times. The chain links TRBV7-9 to TRBJ1-2; 7 positions match TRBD1. V lost 1 base to trimming and J lost 8 bases; unmatched junction nucleotides: 10. This CDR3 is built from 15 residues. Germline assignment: CDR1 SEHNR and CDR2 FQNEAQ (reference sequence). The CDR3 DNA reads as TGTGCCAGCAGCTTAGTAGGCGGCAGGGGGACGGGCTACACCTTC. Its protein product is CASSLVGGRGTGYTF.

This clonotype was seen many times. The rearrangement links TRBV20-1 to TRBJ2-7, with D unresolved. Trimming pared 6 bases from V and 3 bases from J, leaving 18 bases between. The germline CDR1 and CDR2 sequences are DFQATT and SNEGSKA (reference sequence). CDR3 size: 14 residues. CDR3 in DNA: TGCAGTGCCAAAACACCCACGTCTAGCTACGAGCAGTACTTC. Its protein product is CSAKTPTSSYEQYF.

The CDR3 coding sequence is TGCAGTGCTAGAGATCATGGCGGGACCATCTCCTACAATGAGCAGTTCTTC. It specifies CSARDHGGTISYNEQFF. This chain uses TRBV20-1 with TRBJ2-1, with D perhaps matching TRBD2 (6 bases). This CDR3 comprises 17 residues. Per germline, CDR1 DFQATT and CDR2 SNEGSKA (reference sequence). Trimming removed 0 bases at V and 0 bases at J, with 15 bases between.

This clonotype was picked up many times. This rearrangement joins TRBV12-3 or TRBV12-4 to TRBJ2-3, with 7 positions matching TRBD2. This CDR3 spans 14 amino acids. Trimming cost V 7 bases and J 1 base; bases outside gene matches: 5. This CDR3 reads CASMRGTGTDTQYF. CDR3 DNA: TGTGCCAGCATGCGGGGGACGGGCACAGATACGCAGTATTTT.